This T cell receptor beta chain was obtained from a study of post-analysis software for immune sequencing data. Overall study results and limits: The study found significantly lower normalized Chao1 diversity in multiple sclerosis patients than in controls. Compared with controls, patients had more of five TRBV segments, including TRBV5-6, TRBV5-1 and TRBV20-1. With F measure, samples from one preparation batch clustered together strongly.

A word on this clonotype: The antigen remains unidentified.

Unique molecular identifiers were built into the TCR beta cDNA libraries. TCRdb re-called the PCR reads through MiXCR, storing one row per CDR3 protein. The data show 750,000 to 950,000 distinct CDR3 sequences, 53% seen once. V was shortened by 11 bases and J by 5 bases, with 18 bases between the two germline ends. CDR1 is SNHLY and CDR2 is FYNNEI in the germline V gene. The CDR3 runs to 13 residues. The V call is TRBV2, the J call TRBJ1-1; perhaps TRBD1 as D (5 bases). Sequenced: blood. This sequence was found in a girl aged 5-17 years with multiple sclerosis. The CDR3 region is CAGWDFPGTEAFF. The CDR3 DNA reads as TGTGCCGGATGGGACTTCCCGGGGACTGAAGCTTTCTTT.